What follows are 23 T cell receptor beta chains derived from one specimen sequenced in a study of T cells in Graves' hyperthyroidism and ophthalmopathy. Authors of the study amplified TCR beta CDR3 regions from RNA transcripts. First-round RT-PCR with HTBI primers amplified the TCR CDR3 region. TCRdb itself ran the multiplex PCR reads through MiXCR, one entry per CDR3 protein. The sample records about 510,000 distinct CDR3 sequences, around 13% being singletons. The sample taken for sequencing was blood. These receptors were taken from a middle-aged woman with Graves' hyperthyroidism.

The chain has TRBV29-1 and TRBJ2-1, with TRBD2 identical over 8 bases. The length of the CDR3 is 13 residues. With 1 base clipped from V and 4 bases from J, the junction kept 0 bases outside the gene matches. CDR1 is SQVTM, CDR2 ANQGSEA, per germline. CDR3 sequence: CSVEAGGYNEQFF. The CDR3 region has the DNA TGCAGCGTTGAAGCGGGAGGGTACAATGAGCAGTTCTTC.

This clonotype was recorded many times. The V gene is TRBV5-4, the J gene TRBJ2-1, with 16 bases fitting TRBD2. Germline-derived CDR1 and CDR2 are SGHNT and YYREEE (reference sequence). Trimming cost V 0 bases and J 7 bases; bases outside gene matches: 4. The CDR3 is 17 amino acids. The CDR3 here is CASSLGGLAGGKNEQFF. CDR3 nucleotide sequence: TGTGCCAGCAGCTTGGGGGGACTAGCGGGAGGGAAGAATGAGCAGTTCTTC.

V gene TRBV7-9 combines with J gene TRBJ2-3; a possible D gene is TRBD2 (6 bases). The germline V and J ends were trimmed by 4 bases and 6 bases, with 20 bases remaining between them. This CDR3 has 16 residues. The germline gives CDR1 SEHNR, CDR2 FQNEAQ (reference sequence). This CDR3 reads CASSSWGLLAPDTQYF. The CDR3 bases are TGTGCCAGCAGCTCATGGGGCCTACTAGCCCCCGATACGCAGTATTTT.

This chain connects TRBV15 to TRBJ2-7, with D possibly matching TRBD1 (6 bases). Trimming removed 5 bases at V and 2 bases at J, with 13 bases between. CDR3 length: 14 amino acids. CDR1 and CDR2 from the germline V gene are LNHNV and YYDKDF (reference sequence). CDR3 amino acids: CATSGSGGPYEQYF. The CDR3 coding sequence is TGTGCCACCAGCGGTAGTGGGGGCCCCTACGAGCAGTACTTC.

There are a few counts of this clonotype. The chain employs TRBV18 and TRBJ2-1, with unresolved D. Germline lookup yields CDR1 KGHSH and CDR2 LQKENI. The CDR3 has 14 amino acids. The V end lost 5 bases, the J end lost 7 bases, and 15 bases lay between the germline ends. For the CDR3, the DNA is TGTGCCAGCTCATCCTCGGTCGAGGTGAATGAGCAGTTCTTC. It is translated as CASSSSVEVNEQFF. The full variable domain, rest sourced from reference TRBV18 and TRBJ2-1, is NAGVMQNPRHLVRRRGQEARLRCSPMKGHSHVYWYRQLPEEGLKFMVYLQKENIIDESGMPKERFSAEFPKEGPSILRIQQVVRGDSAAYFCASSSSVEVNEQFFGPGTRLTVL.

In the case of this clonotype: Without the conserved terminal phenylalanine or tryptophan, this CDR3 likely stems from a read error. This rearrangement joins TRBV5-1 to TRBJ2-7; 13 nucleotides agree with TRBD2. V gave up 3 bases and J gave up 2 bases; unmatched junction bases: 8. The germline gives CDR1 SGHRS, CDR2 YFSETQ. The CDR3 spans 17 residues. The DNA for the CDR3 is TGCGCCAGCAGCTGGGCCCCCGGACTAGCGGGGGCCTACGAGCAGTACTTG. This encodes CASSWAPGLAGAYEQYL.

This clonotype was counted at least ten times. The CDR3 region is CASSGDRGSSPLHF. CDR3 sequence (DNA): TGTGCCAGCAGTGGCGACAGGGGAAGTTCACCCCTCCACTTT. The genes are TRBV27 and TRBJ1-6; 8 nucleotides align to TRBD1. The V gene's germline CDR1 is MNHEY and CDR2 SMNVEV (reference sequence). With V trimmed by 5 bases and J by 9 bases, 6 bases remained unmatched. This CDR3 is built from 14 residues.

This clonotype was observed many times. The chain is built from TRBV10-3 and TRBJ2-3; 10 bases are a match to TRBD2. Germline V lookup: CDR1 ENHRY, CDR2 SYGVKD. V lost 0 bases and J lost 0; bases outside the gene matches: 9. The CDR3 covers 19 residues. Here the CDR3 DNA reads TGTGCCATCAGTGAGTCCTTAGCGGGAGGTCACTCTAGCACAGATACGCAGTATTTT. This codes for CAISESLAGGHSSTDTQYF.

Judged by abundance, this clonotype is medium-sized (0.01 to 0.1%). The rearrangement uses TRBV7-8 and TRBJ2-5, with D maybe TRBD2 (6 bases). V was clipped by 4 bases and J by 1 base, with 13 bases between them. This CDR3 spans 15 amino acids. The germline V gene has CDR1 SGHVS and CDR2 FQNEAQ. CDR3 loop: CASSSGGAGQETQYF. The CDR3, as DNA: TGTGCCAGCAGCTCAGGCGGGGCGGGCCAAGAGACCCAGTACTTC.

This clonotype has just a few counts. V is TRBV6-5 and J is TRBJ2-7, with 12 nucleotides matching TRBD2. The trim removed 8 bases at V and 4 bases at J, leaving 12 bases unmatched. Germline lookup yields CDR1 MNHEY and CDR2 SVGAGI. The length of the CDR3 is 16 residues. CDR3 region: CASGTRAGTSGYEQYF. CDR3 bases: TGTGCCAGCGGTACTAGAGCCGGGACTAGCGGGTACGAGCAGTACTTC.

This clonotype was recorded many times. This chain connects TRBV29-1 to TRBJ1-4, with 7 bases that match TRBD1. J gave up 11 bases and V 6 bases, and 12 bases lay outside the gene matches. From germline, CDR1 is SQVTM and CDR2 ANQGSEA. The CDR3 totals 13 residues. The CDR3 DNA reads as TGCAGCGTAGCCAGGGGGACCGGGGAGAAACTGTTTTTT. Translating gives CSVARGTGEKLFF.

This clonotype was detected only a few times. The V gene is TRBV20-1, the J gene TRBJ2-2, with D possibly matching TRBD1 (5 bases). This CDR3 is 14 amino acids long. Germline assignment: CDR1 DFQATT and CDR2 SNEGSKA (reference sequence). Trimming took off 3 bases at V and 0 bases at J, with 8 bases between the two ends. This CDR3 reads CSAREQANTGELFF. The CDR3 bases are TGCAGTGCTAGGGAACAGGCGAACACCGGGGAGCTGTTTTTT.

This clonotype was seen repeatedly, ten times or more. The chain uses TRBV10-3 and TRBJ2-7; 8 bases fit TRBD2. V shed 10 bases, J shed 7 bases, and the junction held 15 bases outside the gene matches. CDR3 size: 14 residues. Germline V gene data show CDR1 as ENHRY and CDR2 as SYGVKD. This chain's CDR3 is CATVAERGRVEQYF. The DNA of the CDR3 is TGTGCCACCGTGGCGGAGCGGGGGAGGGTAGAGCAGTACTTC.

The chain is built from TRBV7-8 and TRBJ2-1, with TRBD2 identical over 11 bases. The germline CDR1 and CDR2 sequences are SGHVS and FQNEAQ. CDR3 length equals 16 residues. Trimming at V came to 5 bases and at J to 3 bases, leaving 6 bases not matched to a gene. The CDR3 reads CASSDLAGGFYNEQFF. The CDR3 coding sequence is TGTGCCAGCAGCGATCTAGCGGGAGGATTCTACAATGAGCAGTTCTTC.

This clonotype was detected a few times. The chain links TRBV9 to TRBJ2-1, with a possible D match to TRBD2 (5 bases). V lost 0 bases and J 6 bases, leaving 13 bases between the germline ends. CDR3 length equals 15 residues. Per germline, CDR1 SGDLS and CDR2 YYNGEE. CDR3 in DNA: TGTGCCAGCAGCGTAGCTGAGGGAGTATCCAATGAGCAGTTCTTC. Protein sequence: CASSVAEGVSNEQFF.

The chain is built from TRBV7-9 and TRBJ2-5; no reliable D call. The CDR3 consists of 14 residues. V was shortened by 5 bases and J by 3 bases, with 13 bases between the two germline ends. CDR1 and CDR2 (germline): SEHNR, FQNEAQ (reference sequence). The CDR3 nucleotides read TGTGCCAGCAGCCCCTCCGAACCCAAAGAGACCCAGTACTTC. This sequence encodes CASSPSEPKETQYF.

This rearrangement joins TRBV29-1 to TRBJ1-1, with D perhaps matching TRBD1 (6 bases). Between the trimmed V and J ends, which lost 1 base and 1 base, there was a span of 13 bases. The CDR3 totals 15 residues. The germline CDR1 and CDR2 sequences are SQVTM and ANQGSEA. CDR3 bases: TGCAGCGTTGAAGGACTAGGGGGAACGAACACTGAAGCTTTCTTT. The encoded protein is CSVEGLGGTNTEAFF.

This clonotype has a handful of counts. The CDR3 does not end in the conserved phenylalanine or tryptophan, so this is likely a read error. The chain uses TRBV5-1 and TRBJ1-4; D ambiguous. The germline CDR1 and CDR2 sequences are SGHRS and YFSETQ. This CDR3 has 14 amino acids. V was shortened by 4 bases and J by 0 bases, with 7 bases between the two germline ends. The CDR3 spells CASSARTTNEKLFI. In nucleotides, the CDR3 is TGCGCCAGCAGCGCCCGGACAACTAATGAAAAACTGTTTATT.

This clonotype was seen many times. The V call is TRBV28, the J call TRBJ2-5; maybe TRBD1 (6 bases). Germline CDR1 reads MDHEN; CDR2 reads SYDVKM. Trimming stripped 3 bases from V and 2 bases from J, with 10 bases between. The CDR3 spans 14 residues. The CDR3 nucleotides read TGTGCCAGCAGTTTTTCCGGGACACAAGAGACCCAGTACTTC. This codes for CASSFSGTQETQYF.

This chain connects TRBV30 to TRBJ2-7; 11 positions match TRBD2. This CDR3 contains 17 residues. V shed 3 bases and J 0 bases; nucleotides not matched to a gene: 10. The germline gives CDR1 GTSNPN, CDR2 SVGIG (reference sequence). The chain's CDR3 is CAWRDGTSGPDSYEQYF. CDR3 DNA: TGTGCCTGGAGAGACGGGACTAGCGGCCCCGACTCCTACGAGCAGTACTTC.

This rearrangement joins TRBV9 to TRBJ1-2; D remains ambiguous. This CDR3 contains 13 residues. From germline, CDR1 is SGDLS and CDR2 YYNGEE. Trimming stripped 2 bases from V and 3 bases from J, with 8 bases between. The CDR3 loop reads CASSVVEHYGYTF. The CDR3 DNA reads TGTGCCAGCAGCGTTGTTGAGCACTATGGCTACACCTTC.

This clonotype was counted at least ten times. The J gene is TRBJ2-3, the V gene TRBV28, with 11 bases that match TRBD2. Per the germline V gene, CDR1 is MDHEN and CDR2 is SYDVKM. The CDR3 totals 18 residues. Unmatched junction bases numbered 10, after V lost 3 bases and J lost 2 bases. The CDR3 DNA follows: TGTGCCAGCAGTTTGCCCCCCTCACTAGCGGGGGACACAGATACGCAGTATTTT. This sequence encodes CASSLPPSLAGDTDTQYF.

On this clonotype itself: It may be a read error: a sequence one base away is much more abundant. The chain recombines TRBV5-5 with TRBJ2-7; possibly TRBD1 for D (5 bases). The CDR3 loop spans 15 amino acids. Germline lookup yields CDR1 SGHKS and CDR2 YYEKEE (reference sequence). V was trimmed by 1 base and J by 6 bases, leaving 17 bases between them. CDR3 residues: CASSLSRQGRCEQYF. The DNA for the CDR3 is TGTGCCAGCAGCTTGTCAAGGCAGGGTCGGTGCGAGCAGTACTTC.